This T cell receptor (beta chain) was sequenced for a study of T cell repertoires in cytomegalovirus infection. On the study more broadly: Signatures in public TCR beta sequences pointed to both CMV infection and matching HLA type. Study-wide findings and caveats: What dominated the ex vivo response were HLA-C-restricted CMV-specific TCR beta clonotypes.

TCRdb ran MiXCR on the reads and lists one entry per CDR3 protein. The sample includes about 230,000 distinct CDR3 sequences, about 5.9% of them seen just once. There are 16 residues in the CDR3. Trimming took 0 bases from V and 5 from J; bases not matched to a gene: 9. In germline, CDR1 is SQVTM, CDR2 ANQGSEA. This clonotype was found many times. What it binds is unknown. The TCR sequence derives from a human donor in good health (CMV status not recorded). Some clones in this sample may be carry-over from other donors' samples. The chain combines TRBV29-1 with TRBJ2-2; 7 nucleotides align to TRBD1. Material for sequencing was PBMCs. Here the CDR3 reads CSVEDRVTGTTGELFF. The DNA for the CDR3 is TGCAGCGTTGAAGATCGCGTGACAGGGACAACCGGGGAGCTGTTTTTT.